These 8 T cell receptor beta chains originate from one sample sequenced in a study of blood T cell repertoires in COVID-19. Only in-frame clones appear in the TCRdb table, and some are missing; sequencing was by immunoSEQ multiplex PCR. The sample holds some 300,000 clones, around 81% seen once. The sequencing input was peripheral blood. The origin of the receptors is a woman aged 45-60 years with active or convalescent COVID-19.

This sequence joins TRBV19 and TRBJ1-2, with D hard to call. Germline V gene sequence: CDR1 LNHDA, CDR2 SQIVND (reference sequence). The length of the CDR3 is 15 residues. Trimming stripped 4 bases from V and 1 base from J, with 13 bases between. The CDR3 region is CASSTTEAFNYGYTF. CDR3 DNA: TGTGCCAGTAGTACAACGGAGGCCTTTAACTATGGCTACACCTTC.

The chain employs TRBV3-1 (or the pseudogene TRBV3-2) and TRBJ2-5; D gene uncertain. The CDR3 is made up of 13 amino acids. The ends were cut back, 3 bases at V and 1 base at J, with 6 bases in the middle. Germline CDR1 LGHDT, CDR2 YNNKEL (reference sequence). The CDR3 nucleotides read TGTGCCAGCAGCCAGTTCTTCCAAGAGACCCAGTACTTC. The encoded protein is CASSQFFQETQYF.

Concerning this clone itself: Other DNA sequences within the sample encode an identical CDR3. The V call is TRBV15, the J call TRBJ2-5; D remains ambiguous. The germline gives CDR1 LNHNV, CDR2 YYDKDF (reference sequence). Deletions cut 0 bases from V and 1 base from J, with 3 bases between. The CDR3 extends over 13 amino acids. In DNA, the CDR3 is TGTGCCACCAGCAGAGATCGCCAAGAGACCCAGTACTTC. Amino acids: CATSRDRQETQYF.

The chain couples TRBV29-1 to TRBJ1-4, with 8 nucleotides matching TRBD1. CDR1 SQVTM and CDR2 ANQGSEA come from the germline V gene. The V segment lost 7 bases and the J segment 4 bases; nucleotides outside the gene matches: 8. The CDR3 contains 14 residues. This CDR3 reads CSARQGWNNEKLFF. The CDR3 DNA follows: TGCAGCGCCCGACAGGGGTGGAATAATGAAAAACTGTTTTTT.

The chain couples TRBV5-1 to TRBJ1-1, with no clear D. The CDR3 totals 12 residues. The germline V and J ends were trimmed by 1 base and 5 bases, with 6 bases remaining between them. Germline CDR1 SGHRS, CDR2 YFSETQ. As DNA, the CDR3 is TGCGCCAGCAGCTTGCGCGGAACTGAAGCTTTCTTT. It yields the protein CASSLRGTEAFF.

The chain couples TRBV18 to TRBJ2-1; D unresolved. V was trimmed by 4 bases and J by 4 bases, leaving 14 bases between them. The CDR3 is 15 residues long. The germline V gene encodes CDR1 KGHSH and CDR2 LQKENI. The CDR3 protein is CASSRTATPYNEQFF. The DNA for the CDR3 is TGTGCCAGCTCACGAACAGCAACACCTTACAATGAGCAGTTCTTC.

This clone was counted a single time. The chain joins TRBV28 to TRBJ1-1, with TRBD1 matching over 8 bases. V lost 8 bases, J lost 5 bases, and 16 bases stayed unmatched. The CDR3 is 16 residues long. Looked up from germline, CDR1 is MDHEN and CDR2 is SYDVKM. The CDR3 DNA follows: TGTGCCAGCGGAAAGGGACTCACAGGGGGACGGACTGAAGCTTTCTTT. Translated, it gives CASGKGLTGGRTEAFF.

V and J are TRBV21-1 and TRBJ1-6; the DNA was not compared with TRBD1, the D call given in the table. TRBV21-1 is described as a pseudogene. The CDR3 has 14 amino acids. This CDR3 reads CANTRSGCHSPLHF. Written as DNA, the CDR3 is TGTGCCAACACAAGATCAGGGTGCCATTCACCCCTCCACTTT.